A selection of T cell receptor beta chains follows, all from one sample in a study of blood T cell repertoires in COVID-19. Assay: immunoSEQ multiplex PCR; the TCRdb copy retains only in-frame clones and omits some. Altogether under 200,000 clones are present, around four fifths being singletons, with the ten largest covering under 5.5%. The specimen was peripheral blood. The receptors stem from a woman aged 25 to 39 with acute or convalescent COVID-19. Both conserved end residues are part of each CDR3. D genes are given only for firm matches. Not every row has a clone size; where given, it reads once, few, many or a size class.

clone_size j_call v_call d_call cdr3_nt cdr3_aa
NA TRBJ2-1 TRBV7-2 NA TGTGCCAGCAGCTTAATCCAGGCCTTAAACAATGAGCAGTTCTTC CASSLIQALNNEQFF
NA TRBJ2-1 TRBV15 NA TGTGCCACCAGCCTTGGTCCGGGGGACAATGAGCAGTTCTTC CATSLGPGDNEQFF
NA TRBJ2-2 TRBV9 TRBD1 TGTGCCAGCAGCGCTAGGGGCGACAGGGTGACCGGGGAGCTGTTTTTT CASSARGDRVTGELFF
once TRBJ2-5 TRBV18 TRBD1 TGTGCCAGCTCCCTCGGACAGGGTAGGGAGACCCAGTACTTC CASSLGQGRETQYF
NA TRBJ2-7 TRBV7-6 NA TGTGCCAGCAGCTTAGCCCGGGGGGCTCTCGCCTACGAGCAGTACTTC CASSLARGALAYEQYF
once TRBJ2-2 TRBV27 TRBD1 TGTGCCAGCTCCGAGGGGGCGCAAACCGGGGAGCTGTTTTTT CASSEGAQTGELFF
NA TRBJ2-4 TRBV7-2 TRBD2 TGTGCCAGCAGCTTAGGGGGGTTAGCGGGACCCAAAAACATTCAGTACTTC CASSLGGLAGPKNIQYF
NA TRBJ2-5 TRBV24-1 TRBD2 TGTGCCACCAGTGCGGGAGGGCCACAAGAGACCCAGTACTTC CATSAGGPQETQYF
NA TRBJ2-3 TRBV7-2 NA TGTGCCAGCAGCTTAGCGCTTTGGAGGAATGTGGATACGCAGTATTTT CASSLALWRNVDTQYF
NA TRBJ1-1 TRBV12-3/TRBV12-4 NA TGTGCCAGCAAATACAGGGTTAACACTGAAGCTTTCTTT CASKYRVNTEAFF
NA TRBJ2-2 TRBV2 NA TGTGCCAGCACCACACGTGTGGGGACAAGGAACACCGGGGAGCTGTTTTTT CASTTRVGTRNTGELFF
many TRBJ1-2 TRBV29-1 TRBD1 TGCAGCGTTGAAGTTCAGGACAGGGGCACTAACTATGGCTACACCTTC CSVEVQDRGTNYGYTF
NA TRBJ2-2 TRBV30 TRBD1 TGTGCCTGGAGACAGGGGAGCACCGGGGAGCTGTTTTTT CAWRQGSTGELFF
NA TRBJ2-5 TRBV7-2 NA TGTGCCAGCAGCTTCCGGGACACGCAAGAGACCCAGTACTTC CASSFRDTQETQYF
once TRBJ2-7 TRBV7-9 TRBD2 TGTGCCAGCAGCTTAGAGGCTAGCGGGACCTACGAGCAGTACTTC CASSLEASGTYEQYF
NA TRBJ2-1 TRBV5-6 NA TGTGCCAGCAGCTTGGCCGTAGCGCCCTCCTACAATGAGCAGTTCTTC CASSLAVAPSYNEQFF
NA TRBJ2-3 TRBV20-1 TRBD1 TGCAGTGCTAGTAGGACAGGGTTAACAGATACGCAGTATTTT CSASRTGLTDTQYF
NA TRBJ1-5 TRBV28 TRBD1 TGTGCCAGCAGTTCCCCCTGGACAGGAAATCAGCCCCAGCATTTT CASSSPWTGNQPQHF
NA TRBJ2-1 TRBV6-5 NA TGTGCCAGCAGCCCGACATGGACAGTGTACAATGAGCAGTTCTTC CASSPTWTVYNEQFF
NA TRBJ2-5 TRBV5-4 NA TGTGCCAGCAGCTTGGGAATAGGGAGGGAGACCCAGTACTTC CASSLGIGRETQYF
NA TRBJ1-1 TRBV5-5 TRBD1 TGTGCCAGCAGCTTGGCGGGGACAGGGCCCCTTTTGAACACTGAAGCTTTCTTT CASSLAGTGPLLNTEAFF
NA TRBJ1-2 TRBV19 TRBD1 TGTGCCAGTACACCGGGACAGGGCGACTATGGCTACACCTTC CASTPGQGDYGYTF